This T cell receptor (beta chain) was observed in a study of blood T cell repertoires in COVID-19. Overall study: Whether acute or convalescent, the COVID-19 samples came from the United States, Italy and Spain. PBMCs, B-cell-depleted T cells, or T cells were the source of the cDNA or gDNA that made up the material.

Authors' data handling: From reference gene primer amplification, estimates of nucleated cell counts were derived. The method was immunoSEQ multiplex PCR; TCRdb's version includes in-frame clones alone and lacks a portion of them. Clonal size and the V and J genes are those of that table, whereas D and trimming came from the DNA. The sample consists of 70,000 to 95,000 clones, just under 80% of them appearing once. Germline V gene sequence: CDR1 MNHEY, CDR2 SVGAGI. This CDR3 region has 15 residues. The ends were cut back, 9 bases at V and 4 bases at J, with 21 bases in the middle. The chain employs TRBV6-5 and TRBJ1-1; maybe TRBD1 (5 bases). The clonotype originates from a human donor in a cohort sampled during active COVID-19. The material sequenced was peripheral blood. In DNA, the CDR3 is TGTGCCAGTACTAAGGGCGGGGGGTTTGGCACTGAAGCTTTCTTT. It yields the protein CASTKGGGFGTEAFF.